Each of the 25 T cell receptor beta chains below was sequenced from the same sample in a study of T cell clonotyping in hematopoietic cell transplantation. Clones were sequenced by immunoSEQ multiplex PCR, and TCRdb holds only the in-frame ones, with some missing. The sample lists about 36,000 clones; 88% were seen once. The sequenced sample was peripheral blood mononuclear cells. Receptors originate from a middle-aged woman in good health. Some clones in this sample may be carry-over from other donors' samples.

V is TRBV6-6 and J is TRBJ1-5, with TRBD1 as a possible D gene (6 bases). Germline V gene lookup returns CDR1 MNHNY and CDR2 SVGAGI (reference sequence). Trimming took off 2 bases at V and 4 bases at J, with 12 bases between the two ends. This CDR3 comprises 15 residues. The CDR3 DNA is TGTGCCAGCAGTTACGGGGGGGCCGGGAATCAGCCCCAGCATTTT. This codes for CASSYGGAGNQPQHF.

This chain joins TRBV7-9 and TRBJ1-1; D remains ambiguous. The V gene's germline CDR1 is SEHNR and CDR2 FQNEAQ (reference sequence). The length of the CDR3 is 11 residues. V lost 5 bases and J 5 bases, leaving 6 bases between the germline ends. The CDR3 bases are TGTGCCAGCAGCCTTAGTACTGAAGCTTTCTTT. This encodes CASSLSTEAFF. The full variable domain, completed using reference TRBV7-9 and TRBJ1-1, is DTGVSQNPRHKITKRGQNVTFRCDPISEHNRLYWYRQTLGQGPEFLTYFQNEAQLEKSRLLSDRFSAERPKGSFSTLEIQRTEQGDSAMYLCASSLSTEAFFGQGTRLTVV.

The chain has TRBV9 and TRBJ1-1, with D uncertain. The CDR3 consists of 15 residues. The ends were cut back, 3 bases at V and 1 base at J, with 13 bases in the middle. The germline V gene has CDR1 SGDLS and CDR2 YYNGEE. The CDR3 protein is CASSGGGIGNTEAFF. In DNA, the CDR3 is TGTGCCAGCAGCGGTGGTGGGATCGGGAACACTGAAGCTTTCTTT. Full variable domain (missing parts from reference TRBV9 and TRBJ1-1): DSGVTQTPKHLITATGQRVTLRCSPRSGDLSVYWYQQSLDQGLQFLIQYYNGEERAKGNILERFSAQQFPDLHSELNLSSLELGDSALYFCASSGGGIGNTEAFFGQGTRLTVV.

This clone was detected once. The rearrangement uses TRBV4-2 and TRBJ2-6; D possibly corresponds to TRBD2 (5 bases). CDR1 and CDR2 (germline): LGHNA, YNFKEQ. CDR3 length equals 16 residues. The V end lost 3 bases, the J end lost 2 bases, and 11 bases lay between the germline ends. CDR3 sequence (DNA): TGTGCCAGCAGCCAGGAGGACGGAGCTGGGGCCAACGTCCTGACTTTC. This codes for CASSQEDGAGANVLTF.

This clone was found once. The J gene is TRBJ2-2, the V gene TRBV12-5; 9 nucleotides match TRBD1. Losses at the gene ends were 7 bases for V and 6 bases for J; bases not matched to a gene: 6. The CDR3 is 14 residues long. CDR1 LGHNT and CDR2 FRNRAP come from the germline V gene. CDR3 loop: CASAKDRGAGELFF. For the CDR3, the DNA is TGTGCTAGTGCCAAGGACAGGGGTGCCGGGGAGCTGTTTTTT.

V is TRBV14 and J is TRBJ2-3; TRBD1 aligns across 9 bases. This CDR3 has 17 amino acids. Trimming removed 0 bases from V and 4 bases from J; junction bases left unmatched: 8. Germline CDR1 reads SGHDN; CDR2 reads FVKESK. CDR3 DNA sequence: TGTGCCAGCAGCCAAGATCGGGGGACAGGGATCCCAGATACGCAGTATTTT. Amino acids: CASSQDRGTGIPDTQYF.

The V call is TRBV5-6, the J call TRBJ2-7, with D perhaps TRBD1 (6 bases). Trimming pared 2 bases from V and 2 bases from J, leaving 14 bases between. CDR1 and CDR2 from the germline V gene are SGHDT and YYEEEE. The CDR3 sequence is 15 residues long. CDR3 in amino acids: CASSFLPDRTYEQYF. For the CDR3, the DNA is TGTGCCAGCAGCTTCCTCCCCGACAGGACCTACGAGCAGTACTTC. Full variable domain (remainder filled in from reference TRBV5-6 and TRBJ2-7): DAGVTQSPTHLIKTRGQQVTLRCSPKSGHDTVSWYQQALGQGPQFIFQYYEEEERQRGNFPDRFSGHQFPNYSSELNVNALLLGDSALYLCASSFLPDRTYEQYFGPGTRLTVT.

The chain combines TRBV4-3 with TRBJ2-1, with D uncertain. The CDR3 covers 13 residues. V was pared by 4 bases and J by 6 bases, with 10 bases between. CDR1 and CDR2 (germline): LGHNA, YSLEER. The CDR3 here is CASSLLTGNEQFF. In DNA form, the CDR3 reads TGCGCCAGCAGCCTTCTTACGGGCAATGAGCAGTTCTTC.

This clone was observed a single time. The rearrangement uses TRBV7-8 and TRBJ2-7; 7 bases map to TRBD2. The J segment lost 4 bases and the V segment lost 1 base, leaving 1 base of the junction unmatched. This CDR3 region has 13 residues. In germline, CDR1 is SGHVS, CDR2 FQNEAQ. The CDR3 reads CASSLEGGYEQYF. CDR3 nucleotides: TGTGCCAGCAGCTTAGAGGGAGGGTACGAGCAGTACTTC.

V usage is TRBV7-6 and J usage is TRBJ2-7; TRBD2 matches at 11 bases. The CDR3 consists of 17 residues. The ends lost 2 bases at V and 5 bases at J; junction bases unmatched: 11. Germline assignment: CDR1 SGHVS and CDR2 FNYEAQ. This chain's CDR3 is CASSLTSSGRLRDEQYF. As DNA, the CDR3 is TGTGCCAGCAGCTTAACTTCTAGCGGGAGGCTAAGAGACGAGCAGTACTTC.

This clone appeared a single time. The chain carries TRBV5-8 and TRBJ2-5; 7 bases are a match to TRBD1. Losses at the gene ends were 6 bases for V and 2 bases for J; bases not matched to a gene: 4. This CDR3 comprises 13 residues. The V gene's germline CDR1 is SGHTS and CDR2 YDEGEE. DNA for the CDR3: TGTGCCAGCACCTGGACAGGACAAGAGACCCAGTACTTC. Protein: CASTWTGQETQYF.

This clone has just one count. The V and J genes are TRBV7-9 and TRBJ1-1; tentatively, D is TRBD1 (5 bases). The V and J ends lost 5 bases and 7 bases respectively, with 11 bases between them. CDR1 and CDR2 from the germline V gene are SEHNR and FQNEAQ (reference sequence). The CDR3 length is 12 residues. This chain's CDR3 is CASSRDRVEAFF. DNA of the CDR3: TGTGCCAGCAGCCGAGACAGAGTTGAAGCTTTCTTT.

The chain joins TRBV20-1 to TRBJ2-7; D is unclear. This CDR3 is 10 amino acids long. V gave up 5 bases and J gave up 7 bases, with 9 bases separating them. Germline-derived CDR1 and CDR2 are DFQATT and SNEGSKA (reference sequence). DNA of the CDR3: TGCAGTGCTGCACGGGTAGAGCAGTACTTC. It encodes CSAARVEQYF.

The rearrangement uses TRBV7-9 and TRBJ2-7; TRBD1 matches at 9 bases. The CDR3 spans 16 residues. V shed 6 bases, J shed 2 bases, and the junction held 11 bases outside the gene matches. CDR1 SEHNR and CDR2 FQNEAQ come from the germline V gene (reference sequence). The CDR3 nucleotides are TGTGCCAGCAGTCGAATCCCGGGACAGGGAACCTACGAGCAGTACTTC. The encoded protein is CASSRIPGQGTYEQYF.

J is TRBJ1-2 and V is TRBV19, with a possible D match to TRBD1 (6 bases). The CDR3 consists of 13 residues. Deletions cut 3 bases from V and 6 bases from J, with 11 bases between. Germline loops: CDR1 LNHDA, CDR2 SQIVND (reference sequence). Here the CDR3 reads CASSIGQGNGYTF. The CDR3, as DNA: TGTGCCAGTAGTATTGGGCAGGGGAATGGCTACACCTTC. The full variable domain, with the rest looked up from reference TRBV19 and TRBJ1-2, is DGGITQSPKYLFRKEGQNVTLSCEQNLNHDAMYWYRQDPGQGLRLIYYSQIVNDFQKGDIAEGYSVSREKKESFPLTVTSAQKNPTAFYLCASSIGQGNGYTFGSGTRLTVV.

CDR3 region: CASSSQTGEGVLGQYF. In nucleotides, the CDR3 is TGTGCCAGCAGCTCCCAAACGGGGGAGGGGGTCTTAGGGCAGTACTTC. The chain uses TRBV7-6 and TRBJ2-7; D perhaps matches TRBD2 (7 bases). Per the germline V gene, CDR1 is SGHVS and CDR2 is FNYEAQ. The CDR3 has 16 residues. Trimming cost V 4 bases and J 9 bases, with 25 bases left between them. Full variable domain (remainder filled in from reference TRBV7-6 and TRBJ2-7): GAGVSQSPRYKVTKRGQDVALRCDPISGHVSLYWYRQALGQGPEFLTYFNYEAQQDKSGLPNDRFSAERPEGSISTLTIQRTEQRDSAMYRCASSSQTGEGVLGQYFGPGTRLTVT.

CDR3 sequence: CASSLPGQGVFEQYF. CDR3 nucleotides: TGTGCCAGCAGCCTACCGGGACAGGGGGTGTTCGAGCAGTACTTC. V usage is TRBV28 and J usage is TRBJ2-7, with TRBD1 matching over 11 bases. With V trimmed by 6 bases and J by 6 bases, 10 bases remained unmatched. Germline V gene lookup returns CDR1 MDHEN and CDR2 SYDVKM. The CDR3 totals 15 residues.

This clone was found a few times. The CDR3 nucleotides read TGTGCCAGCAGCCCAGGGTGGGGGCGGGAGCAGTACTTC. The encoded protein is CASSPGWGREQYF. The V gene is TRBV5-6, the J gene TRBJ2-7; possible D gene TRBD1, 6 bases. The CDR3 consists of 13 residues. V was cut by 4 bases and J by 7 bases, with 15 bases left in between. Germline assignment: CDR1 SGHDT and CDR2 YYEEEE.

The rearrangement joins TRBV5-4 to TRBJ2-7; possibly TRBD2 for D (5 bases). V dropped 2 bases and J dropped 2 bases, with 11 bases sitting between them. Germline V lookup: CDR1 SGHNT, CDR2 YYREEE (reference sequence). This CDR3 contains 14 residues. CDR3 amino acids: CASSFSRGTYEQYF. CDR3 coding DNA: TGTGCCAGCAGCTTCTCCCGGGGAACCTACGAGCAGTACTTC.

The chain recombines TRBV6-1 with TRBJ2-7; D tentatively reads TRBD1 or TRBD2 (5 bases each). The CDR3 totals 14 residues. The V end was cut by 2 bases, the J end by 1 base, with 9 bases between. Germline lookup yields CDR1 MNHNS and CDR2 SASEGT. The DNA for the CDR3 is TGTGCCAGCAGTGAATCTGGGGGATCCTACGAGCAGTACTTC. It is translated as CASSESGGSYEQYF.

The chain links TRBV11-2 to TRBJ2-7; 12 nucleotides line up with TRBD2. The germline V gene encodes CDR1 SGHAT and CDR2 FQNNGV. The V gene end was trimmed by 2 bases and the J gene end by 5 bases; junction bases not matched to a gene: 7. CDR3 length equals 16 residues. CDR3 amino acids: CASSLNSLAGGDEQYF. Here the CDR3 DNA reads TGTGCCAGCAGCTTAAATTCCCTAGCGGGAGGGGACGAGCAGTACTTC.

This clone was recorded once. The chain joins TRBV5-8 to TRBJ1-5; no firm D call. The CDR3 is made up of 17 amino acids. Germline CDR1 reads SGHTS; CDR2 reads YDEGEE. Deletions cut 0 bases from V and 2 bases from J, with 15 bases between. CDR3 protein: CASSLGHHSVRNQPQHF. DNA for the CDR3: TGTGCCAGCAGCTTGGGGCACCACAGCGTCCGCAATCAGCCCCAGCATTTT.

V usage is TRBV7-9 and J usage is TRBJ2-3; 11 bases fit TRBD2. The V gene end was trimmed by 3 bases and the J gene end by 2 bases; junction bases not matched to a gene: 7. The CDR3 contains 17 residues. CDR1 SEHNR and CDR2 FQNEAQ come from the germline V gene (reference sequence). This CDR3 reads CASSFTSGSFFTDTQYF. The CDR3 DNA reads TGTGCCAGCAGCTTTACTAGCGGGAGCTTCTTCACAGATACGCAGTATTTT.

V and J are TRBV5-1 and TRBJ2-7; 7 bases fit TRBD1. The CDR3 has 13 residues. The V gene end was trimmed by 3 bases and the J gene end by 3 bases; junction bases not matched to a gene: 3. From germline, CDR1 is SGHRS and CDR2 YFSETQ. CDR3 in DNA: TGCGCCAGCAGCTCCGGACAGGACTACGAGCAGTACTTC. It codes for CASSSGQDYEQYF.

J is TRBJ2-6 and V is TRBV28; either TRBD1 or TRBD2 may supply D (5 bases each). Trimming took 2 bases from V and 0 from J, leaving 5 bases between them. This CDR3 is 15 amino acids long. The germline V gene has CDR1 MDHEN and CDR2 SYDVKM. In DNA, the CDR3 is TGTGCCAGCAGTTTAGGGGGCTCTGGGGCCAACGTCCTGACTTTC. Translating it yields CASSLGGSGANVLTF.